The present TCR beta chain was sequenced within a study of T-cell reconstitution after alpha-beta-depleted transplantation in children (dated by TCRdb to about 2016). For the wider study: Using TCR repertoire profiling, the study quantitatively followed how T-cell immune reconstitution unfolded in children after TCRalphabeta/CD19-depleted allogeneic hematopoietic cell transplantation. The paper as a whole reports these results and caveats: The frequencies of hyperexpanded clones fell over the following months, and after one year, T-cell counts and TCRbeta diversity were mostly attributed to newly produced T cells. In some patients, high TCRbeta diversity at day 60 was attributed to recipient T cells and intrathymic progenitors that had survived conditioning. About two months after transplant, the apparently early recovery of alphabetaT-cell counts reportedly depended on just several hundred clones that had expanded rapidly and came from non-depleted graft cells.

Taken with the paper, the label for treatment or condition translates to: allogeneic hematopoietic cell transplantation with graft depleted of TCRalphabeta T cells and CD19 B cells. The transplant recipients were children given TCRalphabeta/CD19-depleted allogeneic hematopoietic cell grafts. The cysteine opens and the phenylalanine closes a CDR3 of 16 amino acids. Only the CDR3 region is kept as DNA, spanning 48 bases read in frame from base 1. V gives up 4 bases and J gives up 4 bases, and the segment between their germline ends measures 15 bases. The germline V gene encodes CDR1 SGHKS and CDR2 YYEKEE (reference sequence). The sample holds one count of this clonotype. The target of this receptor is not known. Base qualities are not at hand, and no much larger clone is one base apart. One read alone makes for weak evidence. Libraries were made using PCR. Sequencer: Illumina HiSeq 2500. Molecular barcoding was employed in the preparation of TCR libraries, with unique molecular identifiers being used to normalize TCRbeta repertoire quantification. Using fastp at Q25 and MiXCR, TCRdb reprocessed the public reads and kept productive beta chains. Every distinct CDR3 protein forms one entry, paired with its most common genes and DNA. Across this sample there are about 440,000 distinct CDR3 sequences, with approximately 42% seen only once. The top ten constitute under 30% of the sample.

The material was PBMCs, obtained before TCRalphabeta/CD19-depleted stem cell transplant. This TCR derives from a girl between 2 and 10 years old with aplastic anemia, due to receive a stem cell transplant. The receptor chain draws on TRBV5-5 and TRBJ2-6, with the identity of the D gene unclear. The CDR3: CASSPGPEAGANVLTF. The DNA sequence is given as TGTGCCAGCAGCCCAGGCCCAGAGGCGGGGGCCAACGTCCTGACTTTC.